The entry that follows covers one T cell receptor (beta chain) sequence. Antigen: not known. Culturing for roughly 10 days preceded CD4+ T cell isolation. The authors replaced half the medium with IL-2 medium on days 3 and 7. The sample is drawn from a study of vaccination effects on CD4 cells after COVID-19. Study overall: Of the BNT162b2 and mRNA-1273 vaccines, participants received two doses of one or the other.

In germline, CDR1 is SGHAT, CDR2 FQDESV (reference sequence). V was clipped by 4 bases and J by 1 base, with 8 bases between them. The CDR3 is 14 residues long. The assay was immunoSEQ multiplex PCR, and TCRdb's table has in-frame clones only and misses some. The sample contains 70,000 or so clones, more than 70% of which appear only once. Broader study findings: Whether induced by infection or by vaccine, clones showed marked clonal contraction late after vaccination. The study had few convalescent patients and no early post-infection timepoints.

This sample comprised CD4+ T cells from PBMCs cultured without peptide, obtained before COVID-19 vaccination. This TCR came from a human donor who received a COVID-19 vaccine. V and J are TRBV11-1 and TRBJ1-3; D unresolved. CDR3 nucleotides: TGTGCCAGCAGCTCCTCCAGTTCTGGAAACACCATATATTTT. Protein: CASSSSSSGNTIYF. Based on the CDR3 plus reference TRBV11-1 and TRBJ1-3, the full variable domain is EAEVAQSPRYKITEKSQAVAFWCDPISGHATLYWYRQILGQGPELLVQFQDESVVDDSQLPKDRFSAERLKGVDSTLKIQPAELGDSAMYLCASSSSSSGNTIYFGEGSWLTVV.